This TCR beta chain originates from a study of neoadjuvant anti-PD-1 for oral cavity cancer. Across the study: Non-progressing patients received a fourth nivolumab dose near day 43, then surgery on days 50-56.

The data were produced by immunoSEQ multiplex PCR, yet TCRdb's version contains in-frame clones alone and is incomplete. The table has 60,000 to 80,000 clones, approximately 79% seen once; the top ten hold around 2.6%. Looked up from germline, CDR1 is SGHDT and CDR2 is YYEEEE. CDR3 length: 19 amino acids. V trimming: 5 bases; J trimming: 0 bases; junction bases outside the gene matches: 14. This clone has just one count. The rearrangement links TRBV5-6 to TRBJ1-3; 10 positions match TRBD1. This receptor was identified in a person between 40 and 85 years old with oral cavity squamous cell carcinoma. Source: PBMCs, taken before nivolumab (anti-PD-1) treatment. CDR3 region: CASRPSPGTGEYSGNTIYF. The CDR3 DNA is TGTGCCAGCAGGCCCTCCCCCGGGACAGGGGAGTACTCTGGAAACACCATATATTTT.